This TCR beta chain comes out of a study of T cells in Graves' hyperthyroidism and ophthalmopathy (dated 2019 in TCRdb). About the study as a whole: Peripheral blood was collected at initial diagnosis, before any treatment. In addition, the study compared T-cell repertoires in thyroid tissue and in blood from six Graves' hyperthyroidism patients. The paper describes TCR Vbeta CDR3 sequencing of around 130 peripheral blood samples, made up of 43 ophthalmopathy patients, roughly 72 hyperthyroidism patients and about 17 progressor patients. The 100 discovery patients were divided at random into training and test sets in a 7:3 ratio. Prospective prediction of ophthalmopathy was tested in an independent validation cohort consisting of roughly 19 hyperthyroidism patients and around 17 patients who later progressed to ophthalmopathy. TCR V-J signatures able to tell the groups apart were searched for in a discovery cohort of 100 patients, of whom fewer than 45 had Graves' ophthalmopathy and more than 55 had stable Graves' hyperthyroidism. Once sampling was done, hyperthyroidism patients were given methimazole at a starting dose of 30 mg daily, whereas ophthalmopathy patients were given high-dose intravenous methylprednisolone.

A patient counted as having stable Graves' hyperthyroidism if no progression to ophthalmopathy occurred over 18 months of follow-up. Hyperthyroidism patients were newly diagnosed, with disease duration under 2 months, and aged 18 to 65 years. Exclusion was applied to patients with uncontrolled infections, other autoimmune diseases, pregnancy or lactation. Diagnoses were based on clinical symptoms, serum thyroxine and TRAb, thyroid ultrasound and orbital computed tomography. PBMCs were isolated from about 10 ml of fresh peripheral blood by Ficoll-Paque density gradient centrifugation. Trizol reagent was used to extract total RNA, and RNA quality was then checked on an Agilent 2100 Bioanalyzer. The paper's findings and limits, for the study overall: Most expanded thyroid clonotypes (frequency above 0.001) were also detected in blood, suggesting blood repertoires may reflect thyroid immune responses. In validation, progression to ophthalmopathy was predicted by the model with 70.59% sensitivity and roughly 72% specificity, a median of about 6.8 months before onset. Sample size was not statistically predetermined, and blinding of investigators to group allocation was not performed. In cross-validation, a model built on a 13 V-J signature told ophthalmopathy apart from stable hyperthyroidism with over 85% sensitivity and approximately 81% specificity, and in testing the same model reached 80%/75%.

This clonotype was recorded many times. Its cognate antigen has yet to be identified. Nothing much larger sits one base from this clone, and base qualities are not available. The germline V gene (reference sequence) supplies CDR1 MNHNY and CDR2 SVGAGI. Trimming costs V 2 bases and J 5 bases, and their ends lie 6 bases apart. The CDR3, from cysteine to phenylalanine, totals 13 residues. Only the CDR3 region is kept as DNA, spanning 39 bases read in frame from base 1. The TCR beta CDR3 regions were amplified from the RNA transcripts. The TCR CDR3 was subjected to a first round of RT-PCR using the HTBI primer set and the Qiagen OneStep RT-PCR kit. Libraries were constructed in a second round of multiplex PCR, after which size selection and purification were performed. Paired-end sequencing of the libraries was performed with 100 bp reads on an Illumina HiSeq2000. The authors' analysis ran thus. SOAPnuke was used to process the raw data, throwing out any read that contained adapters or uncalled bases, had a mean Phred below 15, or lacked an exact constant-primer or identifier match. High-quality paired reads were merged with COPE v1.2.5, and unique nucleotide sequences were defined as clonotypes. Clonotypes were aligned to IMGT TRBV, TRBD and TRBJ reference segments using MiTCR v1.1. Analysis was restricted to V-J combinations with a frequency above 0.0001, which covered roughly 99% of repertoires. The TCS score was defined as F50 (clonal expansion) divided by E x V (chaos), with BLOSUM62-based TCRdist calculated between CDR3 peptides within each V-J. Welch's t-statistics and random forest reduced around 510 V-J features to 10 to 15, which were used in a naive Bayes classifier (R e1071). TCRdb reprocessed the public reads (quality trimming at Q25 with fastp, clone calling with MiXCR) and kept in-frame beta chains. Every distinct CDR3 protein forms one entry, paired with its most common genes and DNA. TCRdb, rather than the study authors, made the V and J calls. The sample includes approximately 630,000 distinct CDR3 sequences, with around 15% observed a single time. The ten largest clonotypes hold 3% to 4% of the sample.

Recombination connected TRBV6-6 to TRBJ2-2, with TRBD1 tentatively as D gene (5 bases match). The TCR was taken from a woman aged 25-40 years with Graves' hyperthyroidism. Source material: blood. The sequenced DNA: TGTGCCAGCAGTTACCGACAGACCGGGGAGCTGTTTTTT. Translated, this is CASSYRQTGELFF.